The clone carrying this TCR beta chain was counted many times. This record belongs to a study of T-cell reconstitution after alpha-beta-depleted transplantation in children. After removal of 0 bases from V and 4 bases from J, the junction contained 3 bases not matched to a gene. Germline V gene sequence: CDR1 GTSNPN, CDR2 SVGIG (reference sequence). This CDR3 is 14 amino acids long. Unique molecular identifiers were incorporated into the prepared TCRbeta library. MiXCR, applied by TCRdb to the PCR reads, yields one record per CDR3 protein. The sample includes around 100,000 distinct CDR3 sequences, 5% to 6% of them seen just once.

The TCR comes from a female patient aged 2-9 years who had a stem cell transplant for Fanconi anemia, so the T cells may come from the graft donor. The chain employs TRBV30 and TRBJ2-3; 8 nucleotides line up with TRBD2. The sample in question was PBMCs, mostly from graft donor cells, obtained 60 days after TCRalphabeta/CD19-depleted stem cell transplant. The CDR3 spells CAWSVPRGADTQYF. CDR3 bases: TGTGCCTGGAGTGTTCCGCGGGGGGCAGATACGCAGTATTTT.